A single sample is the source of the 29 T cell receptor beta chains below, sequenced in a study of graft-versus-host responses after intestinal transplantation. No antigen has been assigned to these receptors. Measured with immunoSEQ multiplex PCR; TCRdb has only the in-frame clones, and not every one. The table includes 78,000 or so clones, around 86% detected once. The sequencing here drew on unstimulated CD8+ T cells sorted from spleen or lymph node cells, taken before transplant. The receptors derive from a human donor who was the organ donor for an intestinal transplant.

The rearrangement links TRBV28 to TRBJ1-3, with D unresolved. Germline-derived CDR1 and CDR2 are MDHEN and SYDVKM. Trimming pared 0 bases from V and 4 bases from J, leaving 10 bases between. The CDR3 is made up of 15 amino acids. This chain's CDR3 is CASSLWGLEGNTIYF. The CDR3 region has the DNA TGTGCCAGCAGTTTATGGGGCCTGGAGGGAAACACCATATATTTT.

The V call is TRBV5-1, the J call TRBJ2-3, with TRBD2 matching over 8 bases. Germline loops: CDR1 SGHRS, CDR2 YFSETQ. With V trimmed by 2 bases and J by 1 base, 6 bases remained unmatched. The CDR3 has 16 amino acids. Here the CDR3 reads CASSFVGGAGTDTQYF. CDR3 in DNA: TGCGCCAGCAGCTTTGTCGGGGGGGCCGGCACAGATACGCAGTATTTT.

DNA for the CDR3: TGCGCCAGCAGCCAGCACACCGGGACAGGGTGGTTCTTT. Its protein product is CASSQHTGTGWFF. V is TRBV4-1 and J is TRBJ1-1, with 9 bases fitting TRBD1. The CDR3 extends over 13 amino acids. Germline CDR1 and CDR2: MGHRA and YSYEKL. Trimming took 3 bases from V and 14 from J; bases not matched to a gene: 10.

This chain joins TRBV15 and TRBJ2-1, with a possible D match to TRBD2 (6 bases). The CDR3 length is 19 residues. Germline CDR1 and CDR2: LNHNV and YYDKDF (reference sequence). The V end lost 0 bases, the J end lost 4 bases, and 22 bases lay between the germline ends. In DNA form, the CDR3 reads TGTGCCACCAGCAGAGAAGGATTAACTAGCCACCCTATGTACAATGAGCAGTTCTTC. Its translation: CATSREGLTSHPMYNEQFF. Based on the CDR3 plus reference TRBV15 and TRBJ2-1, the full variable domain is DAMVIQNPRYQVTQFGKPVTLSCSQTLNHNVMYWYQQKSSQAPKLLFHYYDKDFNNEADTPDNFQSRRPNTSFCFLDIRSPGLGDTAMYLCATSREGLTSHPMYNEQFFGPGTRLTVL.

V usage is TRBV29-1 and J usage is TRBJ2-1, with TRBD2 identical over 8 bases. The CDR3 length is 13 residues. V lost 7 bases to trimming and J lost 7 bases; unmatched junction nucleotides: 9. The germline V gene encodes CDR1 SQVTM and CDR2 ANQGSEA. The CDR3 loop is CSAEGTRNNEQFF. The CDR3 nucleotides read TGCAGCGCCGAGGGGACTAGAAATAATGAGCAGTTCTTC.

This rearrangement joins TRBV5-6 to TRBJ1-1; D not resolved. V lost 1 base and J lost 0, with 13 bases in between. This CDR3 is built from 16 residues. CDR1 is SGHDT and CDR2 is YYEEEE in the germline V gene. The CDR3 reads CASSLLTAMMNTEAFF. CDR3 nucleotides: TGTGCCAGCAGCTTGTTGACGGCGATGATGAACACTGAAGCTTTCTTT.

The genes are TRBV29-1 and TRBJ1-1; TRBD1 aligns across 7 bases. Germline V lookup: CDR1 SQVTM, CDR2 ANQGSEA. The length of the CDR3 is 11 residues. The V and J ends lost 5 bases and 12 bases, in that order; junction bases with no gene match: 9. Here the CDR3 DNA reads TGCAGCGTTAGGGACAGTGACGAGACTTTCTTT. Translating gives CSVRDSDETFF.

V is TRBV15 and J is TRBJ1-2, with a weak D call TRBD1 (5 bases). The CDR3 covers 17 residues. Trimming shortened V by 0 bases and J by 4 bases, and 18 bases separated the two germline ends. The germline CDR1 and CDR2 sequences are LNHNV and YYDKDF (reference sequence). The CDR3 DNA follows: TGTGCCACCAGCAGAGACTTGGAACAGGAGTTATGCTATGGCTACACCTTC. It specifies CATSRDLEQELCYGYTF.

The chain couples TRBV5-6 to TRBJ1-1; D is perhaps TRBD1 (6 bases). The CDR3 runs 15 residues. Germline CDR1 SGHDT, CDR2 YYEEEE. Trimming removed 0 bases from V and 3 bases from J, with 12 bases in between. CDR3 nucleotide sequence: TGTGCCAGCAGCTTGGTGGGGGCGTCTTACACTGAAGCTTTCTTT. It codes for CASSLVGASYTEAFF.

The chain is built from TRBV27 and TRBJ1-5; tentative D call: TRBD1 (6 bases). Deletions cut 3 bases from V and 5 bases from J, with 8 bases between. CDR3 length: 13 amino acids. Per the germline V gene, CDR1 is MNHEY and CDR2 is SMNVEV (reference sequence). CDR3 in amino acids: CASSFGGHQPQHF. For the CDR3, the DNA is TGTGCCAGCAGTTTCGGGGGCCATCAGCCCCAGCATTTT.

The chain recombines TRBV27 with TRBJ1-1; D not certain. Germline V gene data show CDR1 as MNHEY and CDR2 as SMNVEV (reference sequence). This CDR3 has 14 residues. Trimming took off 3 bases at V and 0 bases at J, with 8 bases between the two ends. The CDR3 bases are TGTGCCAGCAGTTTTGTCGGCCTGAACACTGAAGCTTTCTTT. Translating gives CASSFVGLNTEAFF.

The V call is TRBV27, the J call TRBJ1-2; TRBD1 might be the D (6 bases). The germline V gene encodes CDR1 MNHEY and CDR2 SMNVEV (reference sequence). CDR3 length: 15 amino acids. Trimming took 5 bases from V and 1 from J, leaving 14 bases between them. CDR3: CASSPIAQGNYGYTF. The CDR3 DNA follows: TGTGCCAGCAGTCCAATTGCACAGGGTAACTATGGCTACACCTTC.

The chain joins TRBV4-1 to TRBJ2-3; D tentatively fits TRBD1 or TRBD2 (5 bases each). V lost 4 bases to trimming and J lost 4 bases, with 15 bases between them. Germline values: CDR1 MGHRA, CDR2 YSYEKL. This CDR3 region has 15 residues. CDR3 bases: TGCGCCAGCAGCCTTACTTTAGGGGACCCAGATACGCAGTATTTT. Residues: CASSLTLGDPDTQYF.

The chain carries TRBV11-1 and TRBJ2-1; D remains ambiguous. Germline values: CDR1 SGHAT, CDR2 FQDESV (reference sequence). Trimming cost V 4 bases and J 2 bases, with 12 bases left between them. This CDR3 is built from 15 residues. This CDR3 is CASSSLPAAYNEQFF. The CDR3 DNA sequence: TGTGCCAGCAGCTCCCTCCCCGCAGCCTACAATGAGCAGTTCTTC.

V usage is TRBV27 and J usage is TRBJ2-7, with 10 bases aligning to TRBD1. The CDR3 consists of 16 residues. The germline gives CDR1 MNHEY, CDR2 SMNVEV (reference sequence). V shed 2 bases and J 5 bases; nucleotides not matched to a gene: 9. The CDR3 DNA sequence: TGTGCCAGCAGTTTACTGGCGGGACAGGGGATCAACGAGCAGTACTTC. This encodes CASSLLAGQGINEQYF.

J is TRBJ2-7 and V is TRBV19, with D hard to call. This CDR3 region has 15 residues. Germline V gene lookup returns CDR1 LNHDA and CDR2 SQIVND (reference sequence). The V and J ends lost 3 bases and 2 bases respectively, with 14 bases between them. As DNA, the CDR3 is TGTGCCAGTAGTATCGAAGACACACGAACCTACGAGCAGTACTTC. Its protein is CASSIEDTRTYEQYF.

V usage is TRBV6-5 and J usage is TRBJ1-1; D is undetermined. CDR1 is MNHEY and CDR2 is SVGAGI in the germline V gene. CDR3 size: 12 residues. V was cut by 0 bases and J by 8 bases, with 7 bases left in between. The CDR3 is CASSYSGREAFF. CDR3 nucleotides: TGTGCCAGCAGTTACTCGGGCAGGGAAGCTTTCTTT.

The rearrangement joins TRBV6-1 to TRBJ2-7, with TRBD2 identical over 8 bases. V lost 2 bases, J lost 5 bases, and 5 bases stayed unmatched. The V gene's germline CDR1 is MNHNS and CDR2 SASEGT. This CDR3 has 14 amino acids. The CDR3 DNA reads as TGTGCCAGCAGTGAACGATCTAGCGGGCACGAGCAGTACTTC. Its protein is CASSERSSGHEQYF.

The chain recombines TRBV15 with TRBJ2-2, with a weak D call TRBD2 (5 bases). Trimming stripped 3 bases from V and 4 bases from J, with 27 bases between. The CDR3 loop spans 20 amino acids. Per germline, CDR1 LNHNV and CDR2 YYDKDF (reference sequence). The CDR3 nucleotides read TGTGCCACCAGCAGCGGTCGTTCGGGGTGGGTCGGTATTCCCACCGGGGAGCTGTTTTTT. Its translation: CATSSGRSGWVGIPTGELFF.

CDR3 region: CASSLGQGTYEQYF. In DNA, the CDR3 is TGTGCCAGCAGCCTCGGACAGGGGACCTACGAGCAGTACTTC. The chain employs TRBV6-1 and TRBJ2-7; 9 bases line up with TRBD1. J was trimmed by 2 bases and V by 6 bases; bases with no gene match: 5. The CDR3 runs 14 residues. Germline loops: CDR1 MNHNS, CDR2 SASEGT.

This clone was counted a single time. The chain couples TRBV19 to TRBJ1-1, with 7 positions matching TRBD1. V dropped 7 bases and J dropped 6; count of bases not matched to a gene: 11. This CDR3 spans 14 amino acids. Germline V gene sequence: CDR1 LNHDA, CDR2 SQIVND (reference sequence). The CDR3 region has the DNA TGTGCCAGTAACGAAGGGGGCGGGAGCGCTGAAGCTTTCTTT. This encodes CASNEGGGSAEAFF.

The chain recombines TRBV7-9 with TRBJ1-2; D call uncertain. The CDR3 covers 15 residues. V was pared by 0 bases and J by 8 bases, with 16 bases between. Germline loops: CDR1 SEHNR, CDR2 FQNEAQ (reference sequence). CDR3 protein: CASSLAINSRLGYTF. DNA for the CDR3: TGTGCCAGCAGCTTAGCGATCAACAGCCGACTGGGCTACACCTTC.

A remark on this clone: Other nucleotide sequences from this sample produce the same CDR3. The chain uses TRBV19 and TRBJ1-1; D remains ambiguous. The ends were cut back, 6 bases at V and 3 bases at J, with 8 bases in the middle. The germline gives CDR1 LNHDA, CDR2 SQIVND (reference sequence). The CDR3 has 12 residues. The CDR3: CASRAGYTEAFF. The CDR3 DNA reads TGTGCCAGTAGGGCGGGCTACACTGAAGCTTTCTTT.

The genes are TRBV10-3 and TRBJ1-2; D not certain. The V and J ends lost 0 bases and 2 bases respectively, with 10 bases between them. Germline V gene data show CDR1 as ENHRY and CDR2 as SYGVKD. The CDR3 totals 15 residues. CDR3 DNA sequence: TGTGCCATCAGTGAGTCGAGGCAGGCCAACTATGGCTACACCTTC. Translated, it gives CAISESRQANYGYTF.

The chain carries TRBV5-4 and TRBJ1-1, with D unresolved. Germline values: CDR1 SGHNT, CDR2 YYREEE (reference sequence). The CDR3 runs 13 residues. V was clipped by 2 bases and J by 5 bases, with 10 bases between them. CDR3 residues: CASSFGVSTEAFF. The CDR3 coding sequence is TGTGCCAGCAGCTTCGGGGTTTCAACTGAAGCTTTCTTT.

Only a few counts were recorded for this clone. Other DNA sequences from this sample encode an identical CDR3 as well. The gene calls are TRBV2 and TRBJ2-5; D is possibly TRBD1 or TRBD2 (6 bases each). The CDR3 loop spans 14 amino acids. Per germline, CDR1 SNHLY and CDR2 FYNNEI. The V end was cut by 8 bases, the J end by 0 bases, with 13 bases between. In DNA form, the CDR3 reads TGTGCCAGCCGGGAGAGGGGGTACCAAGAGACCCAGTACTTC. Translation: CASRERGYQETQYF.

The genes are TRBV5-6 and TRBJ2-1; the D gene is possibly TRBD1 (6 bases). The CDR3 is 14 residues long. The germline V and J ends were trimmed by 4 bases and 3 bases, with 11 bases remaining between them. In germline, CDR1 is SGHDT, CDR2 YYEEEE. The CDR3 bases are TGTGCCAGCAGCCCCCCGACAGGCTACAATGAGCAGTTCTTC. Encoded protein: CASSPPTGYNEQFF.

This clone was counted once. The chain uses TRBV5-6 and TRBJ2-3, with TRBD2 matching over 10 bases. The CDR3 runs 16 residues. With V trimmed by 6 bases and J by 2 bases, 9 bases remained unmatched. Germline V gives CDR1 SGHDT, CDR2 YYEEEE. In DNA, the CDR3 is TGTGCCAGCACCCCGATAGCGGGGGGCTACACAGATACGCAGTATTTT. Amino acids: CASTPIAGGYTDTQYF.

The J gene is TRBJ2-7, the V gene TRBV4-1, with 8 bases lining up with TRBD1. The V gene end was trimmed by 0 bases and the J gene end by 3 bases; junction bases not matched to a gene: 10. Germline assignment: CDR1 MGHRA and CDR2 YSYEKL. This CDR3 is 17 amino acids long. Here the CDR3 reads CASSQDTETGGFYEQYF. The CDR3 nucleotides are TGCGCCAGCAGCCAAGATACAGAAACAGGGGGATTCTACGAGCAGTACTTC.